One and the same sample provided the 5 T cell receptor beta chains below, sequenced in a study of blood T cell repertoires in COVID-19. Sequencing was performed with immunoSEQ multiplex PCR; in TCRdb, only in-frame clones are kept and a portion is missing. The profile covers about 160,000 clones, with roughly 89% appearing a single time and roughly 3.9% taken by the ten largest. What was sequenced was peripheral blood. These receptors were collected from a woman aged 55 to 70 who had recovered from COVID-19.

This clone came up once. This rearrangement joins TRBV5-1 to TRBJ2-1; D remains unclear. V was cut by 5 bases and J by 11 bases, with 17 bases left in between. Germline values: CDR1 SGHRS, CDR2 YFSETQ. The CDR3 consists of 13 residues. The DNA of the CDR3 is TGCGCCAGCAGTCTTTCATCGCTATATCAGCAGTTCTTC. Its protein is CASSLSSLYQQFF.

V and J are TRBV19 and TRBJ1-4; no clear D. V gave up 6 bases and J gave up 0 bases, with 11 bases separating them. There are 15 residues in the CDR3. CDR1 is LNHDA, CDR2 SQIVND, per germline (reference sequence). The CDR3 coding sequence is TGTGCCAGTAGATCCCTCCAGGCAACTAATGAAAAACTGTTTTTT. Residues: CASRSLQATNEKLFF.

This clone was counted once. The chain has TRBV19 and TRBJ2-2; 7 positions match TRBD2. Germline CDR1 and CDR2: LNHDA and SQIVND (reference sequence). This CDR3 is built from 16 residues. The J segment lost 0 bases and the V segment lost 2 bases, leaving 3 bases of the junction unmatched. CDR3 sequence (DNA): TGTGCCAGTAGTATACACCGGGGGGCGAACACCGGGGAGCTGTTTTTT. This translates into CASSIHRGANTGELFF.

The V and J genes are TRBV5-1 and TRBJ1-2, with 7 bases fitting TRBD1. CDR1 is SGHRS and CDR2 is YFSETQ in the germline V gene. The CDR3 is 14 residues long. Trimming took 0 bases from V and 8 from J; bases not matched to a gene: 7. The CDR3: CASSLELQGGGYTF. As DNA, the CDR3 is TGCGCCAGCAGCTTGGAGCTTCAGGGGGGCGGCTACACCTTC.

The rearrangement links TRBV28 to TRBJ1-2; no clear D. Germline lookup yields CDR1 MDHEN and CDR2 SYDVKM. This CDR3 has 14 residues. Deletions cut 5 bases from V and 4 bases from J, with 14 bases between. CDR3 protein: CASSMSPISYGYTF. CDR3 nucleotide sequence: TGTGCCAGCAGTATGAGTCCTATAAGCTATGGCTACACCTTC.